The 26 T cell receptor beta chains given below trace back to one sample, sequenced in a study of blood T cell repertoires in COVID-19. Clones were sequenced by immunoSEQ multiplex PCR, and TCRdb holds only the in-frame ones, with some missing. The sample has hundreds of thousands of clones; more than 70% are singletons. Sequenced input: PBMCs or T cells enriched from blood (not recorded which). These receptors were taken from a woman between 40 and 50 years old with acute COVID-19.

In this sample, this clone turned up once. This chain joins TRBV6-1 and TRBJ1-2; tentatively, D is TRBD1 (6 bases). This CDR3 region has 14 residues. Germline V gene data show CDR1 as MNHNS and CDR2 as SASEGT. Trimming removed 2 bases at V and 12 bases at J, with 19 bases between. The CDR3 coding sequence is TGTGCCAGCAGTGAATGGGGGCAGGGGCGGGCAAACACCTTC. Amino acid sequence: CASSEWGQGRANTF.

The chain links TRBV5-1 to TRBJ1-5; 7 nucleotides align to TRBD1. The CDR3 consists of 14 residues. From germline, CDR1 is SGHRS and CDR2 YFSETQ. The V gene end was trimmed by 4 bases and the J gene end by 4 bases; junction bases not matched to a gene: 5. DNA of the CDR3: TGCGCCAGCAGCCAAGGACAGGAGAATCAGCCCCAGCATTTT. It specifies CASSQGQENQPQHF.

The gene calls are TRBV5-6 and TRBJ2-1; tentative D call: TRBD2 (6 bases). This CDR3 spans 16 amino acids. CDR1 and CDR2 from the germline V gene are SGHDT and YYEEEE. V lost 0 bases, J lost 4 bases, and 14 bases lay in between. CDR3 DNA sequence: TGTGCCAGCAGCTTGGCTCACGCGGGGAGATACAATGAGCAGTTCTTC. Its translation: CASSLAHAGRYNEQFF.

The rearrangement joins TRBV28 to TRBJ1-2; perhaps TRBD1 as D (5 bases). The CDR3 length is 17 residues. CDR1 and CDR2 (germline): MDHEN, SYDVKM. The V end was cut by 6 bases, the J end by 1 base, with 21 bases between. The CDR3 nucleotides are TGTGCCAGCAGCGCAGTCGGTCAGGGAGGGAATAACTATGGCTACACCTTC. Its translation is CASSAVGQGGNNYGYTF.

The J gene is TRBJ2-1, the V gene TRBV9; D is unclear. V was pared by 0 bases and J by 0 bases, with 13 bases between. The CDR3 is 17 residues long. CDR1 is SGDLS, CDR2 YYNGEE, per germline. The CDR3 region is CASSVVGAIHSYNEQFF. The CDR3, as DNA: TGTGCCAGCAGCGTAGTCGGAGCGATTCACTCCTACAATGAGCAGTTCTTC.

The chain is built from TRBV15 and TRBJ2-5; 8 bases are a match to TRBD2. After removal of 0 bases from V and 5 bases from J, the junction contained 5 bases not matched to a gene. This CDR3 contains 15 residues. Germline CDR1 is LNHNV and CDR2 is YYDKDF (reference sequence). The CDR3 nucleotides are TGTGCCACCAGCAGAGATCGGGAGGGGTGGGAGACCCAGTACTTC. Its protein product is CATSRDREGWETQYF.

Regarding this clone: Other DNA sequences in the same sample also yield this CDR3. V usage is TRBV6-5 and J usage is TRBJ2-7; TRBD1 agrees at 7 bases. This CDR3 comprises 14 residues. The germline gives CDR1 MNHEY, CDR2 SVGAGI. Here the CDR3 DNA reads TGTGCCAGCTTCTCCGGGGACAGTTCCTATGAGCAGTACGTC. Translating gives CASFSGDSSYEQYV.

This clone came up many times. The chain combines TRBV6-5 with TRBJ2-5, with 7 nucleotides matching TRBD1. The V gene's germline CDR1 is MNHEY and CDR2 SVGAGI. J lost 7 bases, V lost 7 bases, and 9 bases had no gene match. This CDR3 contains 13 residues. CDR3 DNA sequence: TGTGCCAGCATCCAAGACAGGGTCGGGACCCAGTACTTC. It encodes CASIQDRVGTQYF.

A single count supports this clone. The CDR3 bases are TGCAGTGCTAGGCAGACTGATCTGCAGTATTTT. It encodes CSARQTDLQYF. This chain connects TRBV20-1 to TRBJ2-3; no clear D gene. The CDR3 has 11 residues. From germline, CDR1 is DFQATT and CDR2 SNEGSKA (reference sequence). The V gene lost 3 bases and the J gene lost 11 bases, with 12 bases spanning the gap.

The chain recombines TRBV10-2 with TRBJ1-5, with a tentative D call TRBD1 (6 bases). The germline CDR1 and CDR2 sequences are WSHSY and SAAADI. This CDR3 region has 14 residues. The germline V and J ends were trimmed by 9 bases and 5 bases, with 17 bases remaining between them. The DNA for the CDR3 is TGCGCCAGTCGGTGGGGGGGCTTGGATCAGCCCCAGCATTTT. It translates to CASRWGGLDQPQHF.

This CDR3 reads CASSPRAGVYEQYF. CDR3 DNA sequence: TGTGCCAGCAGCCCACGGGCGGGAGTCTACGAGCAGTACTTC. The J gene is TRBJ2-7, the V gene TRBV7-8, with 7 bases matching TRBD2. Germline V gene sequence: CDR1 SGHVS, CDR2 FQNEAQ. The CDR3 sequence is 14 residues long. J was trimmed by 3 bases and V by 5 bases; bases with no gene match: 7.

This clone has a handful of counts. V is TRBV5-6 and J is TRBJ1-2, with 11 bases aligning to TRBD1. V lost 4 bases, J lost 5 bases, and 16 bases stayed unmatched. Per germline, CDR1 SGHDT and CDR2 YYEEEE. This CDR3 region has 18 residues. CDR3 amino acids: CASSARGQGALDAYGYTF. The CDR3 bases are TGTGCCAGCAGCGCCCGCGGACAGGGGGCGTTAGATGCTTATGGCTACACCTTC.

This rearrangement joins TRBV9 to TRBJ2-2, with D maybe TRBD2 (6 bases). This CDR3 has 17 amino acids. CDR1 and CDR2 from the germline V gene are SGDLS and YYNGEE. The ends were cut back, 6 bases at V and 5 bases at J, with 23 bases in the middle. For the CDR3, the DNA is TGTGCCAGCACCGACCCCCGCGACGGGAGTAGAACCGGGGAGCTGTTTTTT. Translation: CASTDPRDGSRTGELFF.

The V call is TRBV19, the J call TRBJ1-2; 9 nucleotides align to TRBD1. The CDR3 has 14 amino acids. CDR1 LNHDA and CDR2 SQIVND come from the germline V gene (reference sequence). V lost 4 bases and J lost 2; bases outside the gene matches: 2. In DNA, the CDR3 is TGTGCCAGTAGTACGACAGGGGGGAACTATGGCTACACCTTC. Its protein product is CASSTTGGNYGYTF.

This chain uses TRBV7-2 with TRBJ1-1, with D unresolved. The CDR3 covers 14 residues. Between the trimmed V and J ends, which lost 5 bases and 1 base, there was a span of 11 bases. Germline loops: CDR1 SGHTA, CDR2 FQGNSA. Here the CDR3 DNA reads TGTGCCAGCAGCCCCCAGGCCACGAACACTGAAGCTTTCTTT. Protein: CASSPQATNTEAFF.

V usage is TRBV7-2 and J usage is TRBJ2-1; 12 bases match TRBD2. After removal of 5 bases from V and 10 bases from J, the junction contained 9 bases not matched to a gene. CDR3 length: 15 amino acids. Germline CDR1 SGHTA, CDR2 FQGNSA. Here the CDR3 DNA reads TGTGCCAGCAGCCTTCGGACTAGCGGGATGGGGGAGCAGTTCTTC. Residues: CASSLRTSGMGEQFF.

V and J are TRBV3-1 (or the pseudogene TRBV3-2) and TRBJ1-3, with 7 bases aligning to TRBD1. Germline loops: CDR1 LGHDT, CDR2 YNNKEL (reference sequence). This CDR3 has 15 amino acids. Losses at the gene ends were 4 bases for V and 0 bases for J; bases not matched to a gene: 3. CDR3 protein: CASSPDRASGNTIYF. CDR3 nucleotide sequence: TGTGCCAGCAGCCCCGACAGGGCCTCTGGAAACACCATATATTTT.

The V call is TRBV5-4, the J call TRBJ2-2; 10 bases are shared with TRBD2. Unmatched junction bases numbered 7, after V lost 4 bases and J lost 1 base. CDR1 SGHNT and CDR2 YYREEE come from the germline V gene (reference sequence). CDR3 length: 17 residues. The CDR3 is CASSRGASGRNTGELFF. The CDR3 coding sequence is TGTGCCAGCAGCAGGGGGGCTAGCGGGAGGAACACCGGGGAGCTGTTTTTT.

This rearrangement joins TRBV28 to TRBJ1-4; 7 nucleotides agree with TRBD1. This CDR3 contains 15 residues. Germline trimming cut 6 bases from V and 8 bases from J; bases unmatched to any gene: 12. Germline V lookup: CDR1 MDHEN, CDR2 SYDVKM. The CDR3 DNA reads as TGTGCCAGCAGACCGCAGGGGGGTCTTTGGGAAAAACTGTTTTTT. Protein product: CASRPQGGLWEKLFF.

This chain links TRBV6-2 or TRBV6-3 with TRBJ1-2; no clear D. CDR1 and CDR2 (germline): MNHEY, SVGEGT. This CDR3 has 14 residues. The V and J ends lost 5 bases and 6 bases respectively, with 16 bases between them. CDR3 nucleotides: TGTGCCAGCAGTGGCCCCTACAGTACCGATGGCTACACCTTC. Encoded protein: CASSGPYSTDGYTF.

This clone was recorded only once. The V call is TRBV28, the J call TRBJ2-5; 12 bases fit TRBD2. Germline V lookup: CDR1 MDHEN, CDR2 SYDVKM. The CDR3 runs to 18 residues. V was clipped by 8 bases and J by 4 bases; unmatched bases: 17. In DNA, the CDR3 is TGTGCCAGCCTATCCGTGCCTAGCGGGAGGGGAGCCAGAGAGACCCAGTACTTC. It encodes CASLSVPSGRGARETQYF.

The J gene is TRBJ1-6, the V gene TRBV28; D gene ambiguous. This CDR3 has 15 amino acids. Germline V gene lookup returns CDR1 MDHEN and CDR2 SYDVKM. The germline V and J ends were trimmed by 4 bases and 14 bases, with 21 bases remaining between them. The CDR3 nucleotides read TGTGCCAGCAGTTCTGGGTGGCCGGGCTCCGGGGCCCTCCACTTT. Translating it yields CASSSGWPGSGALHF.

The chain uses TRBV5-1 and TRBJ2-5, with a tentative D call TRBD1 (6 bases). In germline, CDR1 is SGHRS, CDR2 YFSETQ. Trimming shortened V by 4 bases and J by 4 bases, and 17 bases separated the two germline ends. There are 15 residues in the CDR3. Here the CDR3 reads CASSPDTGNGETQYF. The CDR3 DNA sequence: TGCGCCAGCAGCCCCGACACAGGGAATGGAGAGACCCAGTACTTC.

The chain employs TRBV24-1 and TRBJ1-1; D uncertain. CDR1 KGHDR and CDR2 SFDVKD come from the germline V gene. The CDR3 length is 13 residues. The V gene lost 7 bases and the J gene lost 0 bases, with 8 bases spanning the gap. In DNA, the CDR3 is TGTGCCACCAGCCGGGAGGTGAACACTGAAGCTTTCTTT. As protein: CATSREVNTEAFF.

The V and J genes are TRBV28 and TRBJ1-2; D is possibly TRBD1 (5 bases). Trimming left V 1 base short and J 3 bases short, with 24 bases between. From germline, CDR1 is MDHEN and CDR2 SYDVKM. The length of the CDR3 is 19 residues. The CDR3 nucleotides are TGTGCCAGCAGTTTATCCCTTCCCTTCGGCCAGGGAATTGACTATGGCTACACCTTC. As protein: CASSLSLPFGQGIDYGYTF.

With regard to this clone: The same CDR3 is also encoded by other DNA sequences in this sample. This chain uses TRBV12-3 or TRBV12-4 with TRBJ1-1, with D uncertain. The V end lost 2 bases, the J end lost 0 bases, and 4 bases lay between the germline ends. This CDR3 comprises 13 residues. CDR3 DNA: TGTGCCAGCAGTTTACAAATGAACACTGAAGCTTTCTTT. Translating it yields CASSLQMNTEAFF.